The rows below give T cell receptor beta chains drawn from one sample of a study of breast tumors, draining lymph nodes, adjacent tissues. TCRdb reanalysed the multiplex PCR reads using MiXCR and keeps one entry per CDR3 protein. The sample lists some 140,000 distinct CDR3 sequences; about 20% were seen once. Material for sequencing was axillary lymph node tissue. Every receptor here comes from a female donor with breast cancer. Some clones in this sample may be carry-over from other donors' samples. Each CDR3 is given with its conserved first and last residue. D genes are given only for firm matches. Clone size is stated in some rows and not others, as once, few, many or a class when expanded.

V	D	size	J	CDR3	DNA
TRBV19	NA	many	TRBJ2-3	CASSTLPADTQYF	TGTGCCAGTAGTACCCTCCCCGCAGATACGCAGTATTTT
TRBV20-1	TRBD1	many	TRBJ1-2	CSARPSTGGANYGYTF	TGCAGTGCTAGACCCTCGACAGGGGGCGCAAACTATGGCTACACCTTC
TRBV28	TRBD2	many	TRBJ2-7	CASSRSGSYEQYF	TGTGCCAGCAGCCGGAGCGGGAGTTACGAGCAGTACTTC
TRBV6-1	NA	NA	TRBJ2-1	CASSGRAGYNEQFF	TGTGCCAGCAGTGGCAGGGCGGGTTACAATGAGCAGTTCTTC
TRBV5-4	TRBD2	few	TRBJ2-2	CASRPEPLAGGNTGELFF	TGTGCCAGCAGACCAGAACCCTTAGCGGGAGGGAATACCGGGGAGCTGTTTTTT
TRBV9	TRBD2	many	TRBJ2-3	CASSALAGGTDTQYF	TGTGCCAGCAGCGCCCTAGCGGGAGGGACAGATACGCAGTATTTT
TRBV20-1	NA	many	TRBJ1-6	CSATTGLSSYNSPLHF	TGCAGTGCCACGACAGGACTGAGCTCCTATAATTCACCCCTCCACTTT
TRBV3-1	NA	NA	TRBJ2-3	CAGTHNLDKSTDTQYF	TGTGCCGGCACTCACAATCTAGACAAGTCCACAGATACGCAGTATTTT
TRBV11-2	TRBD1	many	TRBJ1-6	CASRVTGAYNSPLHF	TGTGCCAGCAGAGTTACAGGGGCGTATAATTCACCCCTCCACTTT
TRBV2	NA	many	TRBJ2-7	CASGLSSYEQYF	TGTGCCAGCGGCCTCAGCTCCTACGAGCAGTACTTC
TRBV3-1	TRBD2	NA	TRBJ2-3	CASSQLASGISDTQYF	TGTGCCAGCAGCCAACTCGCTAGCGGGATTTCAGATACGCAGTATTTT
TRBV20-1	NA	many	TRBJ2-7	CSARTSQGPGQYF	TGCAGTGCTAGGACAAGTCAGGGGCCTGGGCAGTACTTC
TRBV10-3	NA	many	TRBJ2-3	CAISGPGSGSTDTQYF	TGTGCCATCAGTGGGCCAGGCAGCGGTAGCACAGATACGCAGTATTTT
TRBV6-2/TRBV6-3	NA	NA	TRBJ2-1	CASRYRTVSAYNEQFF	TGTGCCAGCAGATATAGGACTGTCTCTGCCTACAATGAGCAGTTCTTC
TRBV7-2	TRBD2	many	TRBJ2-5	CASSLVAGAAIQYF	TGTGCCAGCAGCTTAGTAGCGGGAGCCGCCATCCAGTACTTC
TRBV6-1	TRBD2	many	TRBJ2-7	CASTIAGSYEQYF	TGTGCCAGCACAATAGCGGGAAGCTACGAGCAGTACTTC
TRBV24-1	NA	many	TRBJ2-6	CATMDSGANVLTF	TGTGCCACCATGGACTCTGGGGCCAACGTCCTGACTTTC
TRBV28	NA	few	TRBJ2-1	CASSSRLGPYNEQFF	TGTGCCAGCAGTTCCCGACTAGGACCTTACAATGAGCAGTTCTTC
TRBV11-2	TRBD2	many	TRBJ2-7	CASSRTSGGREQYF	TGTGCCAGCAGCCGGACTAGCGGGGGAAGGGAGCAGTACTTC
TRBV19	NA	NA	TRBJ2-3	CASSIFLTDSTRGDTQYF	TGTGCCAGTAGTATTTTTTTAACCGACTCCACACGAGGAGATACGCAGTATTTT
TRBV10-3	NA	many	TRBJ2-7	CAIGSPNSYEQYF	TGTGCCATCGGCTCGCCTAACTCATACGAGCAGTACTTC
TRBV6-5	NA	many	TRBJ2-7	CASSYSSGAQSYEQYF	TGTGCCAGCAGTTACTCATCGGGGGCGCAGTCCTACGAGCAGTACTTC
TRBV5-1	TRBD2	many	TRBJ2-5	CASSLRTSVQETQYF	TGCGCCAGCAGCTTACGCACTAGCGTCCAAGAGACCCAGTACTTC
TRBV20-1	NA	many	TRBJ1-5	CSARFRPDSHQPQHF	TGCAGTGCTAGATTTCGTCCGGACAGCCATCAGCCCCAGCATTTT
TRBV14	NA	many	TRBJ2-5	CASSSLRPETQYF	TGTGCCAGCAGCTCCCTCAGGCCAGAGACCCAGTACTTC
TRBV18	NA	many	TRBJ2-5	CASSPLLGETQYF	TGTGCCAGCTCACCACTCTTAGGAGAGACCCAGTACTTC
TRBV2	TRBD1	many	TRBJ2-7	CASSGDRGASYEQYF	TGTGCCAGCAGTGGGGACAGGGGGGCCTCCTACGAGCAGTACTTC
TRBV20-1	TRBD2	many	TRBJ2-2	CSARSTSLFTGELFF	TGCAGTGCTAGATCGACTAGCCTCTTCACCGGGGAGCTGTTTTTT
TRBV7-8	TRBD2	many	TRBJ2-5	CASSFGDRGGKTQYF	TGTGCCAGCAGCTTTGGTGATCGGGGGGGGAAGACCCAGTACTTC
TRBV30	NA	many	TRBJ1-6	CAWSVKGFRSPLHF	TGTGCCTGGAGTGTGAAGGGATTCAGGTCACCCCTCCACTTT
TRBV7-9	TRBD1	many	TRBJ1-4	CASSLDRGIEKLFF	TGTGCCAGCAGCTTGGACAGGGGAATTGAAAAACTGTTTTTT
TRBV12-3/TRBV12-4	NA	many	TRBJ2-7	CASSPGHGDEQYF	TGTGCCAGCAGTCCCGGACACGGTGACGAGCAGTACTTC
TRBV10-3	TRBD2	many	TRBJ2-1	CAISDGSLAGDTQSSYNEQFF	TGTGCCATCAGTGACGGGAGCCTAGCGGGAGACACTCAAAGCTCCTACAATGAGCAGTTCTTC
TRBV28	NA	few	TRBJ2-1	CASSLSGGVIEQFF	TGTGCCAGCAGTTTATCTGGCGGAGTAATCGAGCAGTTCTTC
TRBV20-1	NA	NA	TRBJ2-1	CSHTGAAKAYNEQFF	TGCAGCCACACCGGGGCTGCTAAAGCCTACAATGAGCAGTTCTTC
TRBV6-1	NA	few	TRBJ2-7	CASSEALVGATYEQYF	TGTGCCAGCAGTGAAGCGCTGGTGGGCGCCACCTACGAGCAGTACTTC
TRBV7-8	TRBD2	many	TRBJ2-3	CASSFRDYTDTQYF	TGTGCCAGCAGCTTCCGGGACTACACAGATACGCAGTATTTT
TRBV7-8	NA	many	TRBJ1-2	CASREDTANYGYTF	TGTGCCAGCAGGGAAGACACAGCTAACTATGGCTACACCTTC
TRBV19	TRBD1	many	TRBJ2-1	CASSSGQGLYNEQFF	TGTGCCAGTAGTTCGGGACAGGGCCTTTACAATGAGCAGTTCTTC
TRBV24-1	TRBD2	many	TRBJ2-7	CATSAPAGGGLGYEQYF	TGTGCCACCAGTGCCCCCGCGGGCGGGGGATTAGGCTACGAGCAGTACTTC
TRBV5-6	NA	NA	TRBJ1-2	CASTLAGEGYGYTF	TGTGCCAGCACCCTGGCGGGTGAGGGCTATGGCTACACCTTC
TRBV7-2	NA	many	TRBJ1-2	CASSLGGSNYGYTF	TGTGCCAGCAGCTTAGGCGGCAGTAACTATGGCTACACCTTC